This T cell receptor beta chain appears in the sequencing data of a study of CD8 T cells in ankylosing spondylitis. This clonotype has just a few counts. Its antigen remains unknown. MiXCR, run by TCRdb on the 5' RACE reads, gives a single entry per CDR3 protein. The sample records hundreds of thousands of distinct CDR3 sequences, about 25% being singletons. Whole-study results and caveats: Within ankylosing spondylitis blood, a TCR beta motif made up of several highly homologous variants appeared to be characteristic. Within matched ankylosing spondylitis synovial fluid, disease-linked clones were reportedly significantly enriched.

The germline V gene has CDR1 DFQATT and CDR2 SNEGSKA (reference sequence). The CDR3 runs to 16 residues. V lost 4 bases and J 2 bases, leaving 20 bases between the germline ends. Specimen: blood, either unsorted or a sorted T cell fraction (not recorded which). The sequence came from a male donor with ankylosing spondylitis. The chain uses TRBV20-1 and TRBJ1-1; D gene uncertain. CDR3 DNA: TGCAGTGCTATATACCTTGGGCAATCGGTAAACACTGAAGCTTTCTTT. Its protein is CSAIYLGQSVNTEAFF.